The 27 T cell receptor beta chains reported below all come from one sample, sequenced in a study of lymphopenia after photon versus proton radiotherapy. TCRdb's table, derived via immunoSEQ multiplex PCR, lists solely in-frame clones and lacks some. There are about 33,000 clones in the sample; 75% to 90% occur only once, and 5.5% to 7.5% lies in the top ten. Sequencing was performed on peripheral blood, taken from a patient treated with photon-based radiotherapy. The receptors originated from a woman between 50 and 59 years old with pancreatic cancer.

This chain uses TRBV6-5 with TRBJ1-5, with D maybe TRBD1 (6 bases). Trimming pared 6 bases from V and 3 bases from J, leaving 15 bases between. Germline V gene lookup returns CDR1 MNHEY and CDR2 SVGAGI. This CDR3 spans 15 amino acids. CDR3 sequence reads: CASRPGTGPNQPQHF. The CDR3 DNA follows: TGTGCCAGCAGACCGGGAACAGGGCCCAATCAGCCCCAGCATTTT.

The rearrangement links TRBV5-6 to TRBJ2-3; a possible D gene is TRBD2 (5 bases). CDR1 SGHDT and CDR2 YYEEEE come from the germline V gene. V lost 0 bases and J lost 5, with 10 bases in between. The CDR3 has 14 residues. CDR3 DNA: TGTGCCAGCAGCTTGGTGGGAGTTCAAGATACGCAGTATTTT. The encoded protein is CASSLVGVQDTQYF.

The chain joins TRBV11-3 to TRBJ2-1, with D possibly matching TRBD2 (5 bases). CDR3 length equals 14 residues. Germline CDR1 and CDR2: SGHNT and YENEEA. V was clipped by 5 bases and J by 0 bases, with 8 bases between them. DNA of the CDR3: TGTGCCAGCAGCCCAACTAGCTCCTACAATGAGCAGTTCTTC. Encoded protein: CASSPTSSYNEQFF.

The chain combines TRBV7-2 with TRBJ2-4; unclear D gene. Trimming pared 5 bases from V and 2 bases from J, leaving 10 bases between. The CDR3 is made up of 14 amino acids. CDR1 is SGHTA and CDR2 is FQGNSA in the germline V gene. The CDR3 DNA is TGTGCCAGCAGCATGGGCGGAACCAAAAACATTCAGTACTTC. It translates to CASSMGGTKNIQYF.

V is TRBV28 and J is TRBJ2-7; the match to TRBD1 covers 7 bases. Germline-derived CDR1 and CDR2 are MDHEN and SYDVKM. With 5 bases clipped from V and 3 bases from J, the junction kept 10 bases outside the gene matches. This CDR3 contains 15 residues. CDR3 DNA sequence: TGTGCCAGCAGTATAACGGGACAGATTCTCTACGAGCAGTACTTC. It encodes CASSITGQILYEQYF.

The chain links TRBV15 to TRBJ1-2, with 7 nucleotides matching TRBD1. The CDR3 runs to 14 residues. V was clipped by 1 base and J by 3 bases; unmatched bases: 2. CDR1 LNHNV and CDR2 YYDKDF come from the germline V gene (reference sequence). This chain's CDR3 is CATSRGQGDYGYTF. The DNA for the CDR3 is TGTGCCACCAGCAGAGGCCAGGGGGACTATGGCTACACCTTC.

The gene calls are TRBV20-1 and TRBJ2-1, with D unresolved. The CDR3 covers 9 residues. The germline gives CDR1 DFQATT, CDR2 SNEGSKA (reference sequence). The V end was cut by 6 bases, the J end by 3 bases, with 0 bases between. The CDR3 loop is CSAYNEQFF. The CDR3 DNA follows: TGCAGTGCCTACAATGAGCAGTTCTTC.

J is TRBJ1-2 and V is TRBV6-4; D perhaps matches TRBD1 (5 bases). The CDR3 covers 15 residues. V gave up 5 bases and J gave up 3 bases, with 16 bases separating them. Per germline, CDR1 MRHNA and CDR2 SNTAGT. In DNA, the CDR3 is TGTGCCAGCAGTCCCACCGGGACGGGGGACTATGGCTACACCTTC. This codes for CASSPTGTGDYGYTF.

The chain is built from TRBV2 and TRBJ1-5, with 7 bases identical to TRBD1. V shed 0 bases and J 5 bases; nucleotides not matched to a gene: 1. The CDR3 totals 14 residues. Per germline, CDR1 SNHLY and CDR2 FYNNEI. This CDR3 is CASSEARGHQPQHF. CDR3 coding DNA: TGTGCCAGCAGTGAAGCAAGGGGGCATCAGCCCCAGCATTTT.

The chain links TRBV12-5 to TRBJ2-5; D remains ambiguous. Trimming pared 7 bases from V and 2 bases from J, leaving 11 bases between. This CDR3 spans 13 amino acids. The germline gives CDR1 LGHNT, CDR2 FRNRAP. The CDR3 DNA reads TGTGCTAGTGCTAGTCGGCTGCAAGAGACCCAGTACTTC. It is translated as CASASRLQETQYF.

The chain is built from TRBV27 and TRBJ2-4; 7 nucleotides line up with TRBD1. CDR1 is MNHEY and CDR2 is SMNVEV in the germline V gene (reference sequence). V gave up 3 bases and J gave up 9 bases; unmatched junction bases: 11. The CDR3 extends over 15 amino acids. CDR3 in amino acids: CASSFLTGNRGIQYF. The CDR3 DNA is TGTGCCAGCAGTTTCCTAACAGGGAACAGGGGCATTCAGTACTTC.

The rearrangement uses TRBV6-5 and TRBJ2-3, with TRBD1 as a possible D gene (6 bases). Per germline, CDR1 MNHEY and CDR2 SVGAGI. The CDR3 runs to 15 residues. The V gene lost 0 bases and the J gene lost 2 bases, with 9 bases spanning the gap. This chain's CDR3 is CASSYSGAITDTQYF. DNA of the CDR3: TGTGCCAGCAGTTACTCGGGGGCCATCACAGATACGCAGTATTTT.

The chain recombines TRBV7-2 with TRBJ2-3, with TRBD1 matching 9 bases. The junction had 5 bases not matched to a gene; V was cut back by 3 bases and J by 4 bases. This CDR3 is built from 15 residues. Germline lookup yields CDR1 SGHTA and CDR2 FQGNSA. The CDR3: CASSLGTGKADTQYF. As DNA, the CDR3 is TGTGCCAGCAGCTTGGGGACAGGGAAGGCAGATACGCAGTATTTT.

This chain links TRBV28 with TRBJ1-4; D gene ambiguous. CDR1 MDHEN and CDR2 SYDVKM come from the germline V gene. This CDR3 is built from 15 residues. Trimming pared 5 bases from V and 5 bases from J, leaving 15 bases between. Here the CDR3 DNA reads TGTGCCAGCAGTACTCGTCGATGGGAGAATGAAAAACTGTTTTTT. As protein: CASSTRRWENEKLFF.

The chain employs TRBV28 and TRBJ1-1; D not resolved. CDR1 is MDHEN and CDR2 is SYDVKM in the germline V gene. The CDR3 length is 15 residues. V was cut by 6 bases and J by 7 bases, with 21 bases left in between. The CDR3 DNA reads as TGTGCCAGCAGCCGTATGGACCTAATCCGTGTTGAAGCTTTCTTT. Protein sequence: CASSRMDLIRVEAFF.

The rearrangement joins TRBV5-5 to TRBJ2-6; D gene unclear. Between the trimmed V and J ends, which lost 4 bases and 0 bases, there was a span of 5 bases. The CDR3 has 14 residues. Looked up from germline, CDR1 is SGHKS and CDR2 is YYEKEE (reference sequence). This chain's CDR3 is CASSQDSGANVLTF. CDR3 DNA sequence: TGTGCCAGCAGCCAGGACTCTGGGGCCAACGTCCTGACTTTC. The full variable domain, its missing parts supplied by reference TRBV5-5 and TRBJ2-6, is DAGVTQSPTHLIKTRGQQVTLRCSPISGHKSVSWYQQVLGQGPQFIFQYYEKEERGRGNFPDRFSARQFPNYSSELNVNALLLGDSALYLCASSQDSGANVLTFGAGSRLTVL.

The chain employs TRBV5-1 and TRBJ2-1, with 7 bases identical to TRBD2. There are 19 residues in the CDR3. CDR1 and CDR2 (germline): SGHRS, YFSETQ. The V and J ends lost 4 bases and 0 bases, in that order; junction bases with no gene match: 16. For the CDR3, the DNA is TGCGCCAGCAGCGGGGCACGGCGGAGCGGGATAGACTCCTACAATGAGCAGTTCTTC. This encodes CASSGARRSGIDSYNEQFF.

J is TRBJ2-7 and V is TRBV27; the match to TRBD1 covers 10 bases. The V segment lost 2 bases and the J segment 4 bases; nucleotides outside the gene matches: 11. The CDR3 has 17 residues. Germline-derived CDR1 and CDR2 are MNHEY and SMNVEV (reference sequence). CDR3 sequence (DNA): TGTGCCAGCAGTTTAGTTCCCCGTCGACAGGGGGCTTACGAGCAGTACTTC. This gives the protein CASSLVPRRQGAYEQYF.

The chain combines TRBV19 with TRBJ2-7; D is possibly TRBD1 (6 bases). CDR3 length: 13 residues. Trimming shortened V by 10 bases and J by 4 bases, and 17 bases separated the two germline ends. From germline, CDR1 is LNHDA and CDR2 SQIVND (reference sequence). The CDR3 region is CATGAAGAYEQYF. Written as DNA, the CDR3 is TGTGCCACCGGGGCCGCAGGGGCGTACGAGCAGTACTTC.

V and J are TRBV11-2 and TRBJ2-1; TRBD2 is a possible D gene (6 bases). CDR1 and CDR2 (germline): SGHAT, FQNNGV. The ends were cut back, 5 bases at V and 9 bases at J, with 23 bases in the middle. CDR3 length equals 16 residues. The CDR3 reads CASSHGRDGRLGEQFF. The CDR3 bases are TGTGCCAGCAGCCATGGGCGGGACGGACGGTTGGGTGAGCAGTTCTTC. Together with reference TRBV11-2 and TRBJ2-1, the CDR3 gives the full variable domain: EAGVAQSPRYKIIEKRQSVAFWCNPISGHATLYWYQQILGQGPKLLIQFQNNGVVDDSQLPKDRFSAERLKGVDSTLKIQPAKLEDSAVYLCASSHGRDGRLGEQFFGPGTRLTVL.

J is TRBJ2-5 and V is TRBV4-1; TRBD1 matches at 9 bases. Unmatched junction bases numbered 16, after V lost 0 bases and J lost 2 bases. The CDR3 runs to 20 residues. Germline CDR1 MGHRA, CDR2 YSYEKL. The CDR3 nucleotides are TGCGCCAGCAGCCAAGAATCGTTCGGGACAGGGATGGAGGGGCAAGAGACCCAGTACTTC. It translates to CASSQESFGTGMEGQETQYF.

This clone was observed a single time. This chain joins TRBV9 and TRBJ2-2; perhaps TRBD2 as D (6 bases). The ends were cut back, 0 bases at V and 6 bases at J, with 9 bases in the middle. The germline V gene encodes CDR1 SGDLS and CDR2 YYNGEE. This CDR3 region has 14 residues. The CDR3 region is CASSVDPGAGELFF. The DNA for the CDR3 is TGTGCCAGCAGCGTAGACCCGGGAGCCGGGGAGCTGTTTTTT.

The chain joins TRBV28 to TRBJ2-5, with D perhaps matching TRBD1 (6 bases). The CDR3 is 15 amino acids. With 7 bases removed from V and 2 bases from J, the gap between germline ends came to 17 bases. From germline, CDR1 is MDHEN and CDR2 SYDVKM. CDR3 nucleotide sequence: TGTGCCAGCACCACTGGGGGCACCATTCAAGAGACCCAGTACTTC. This codes for CASTTGGTIQETQYF. Supplemented by reference TRBV28 and TRBJ2-5, the full variable domain reads DVKVTQSSRYLVKRTGEKVFLECVQDMDHENMFWYRQDPGLGLRLIYFSYDVKMKEKGDIPEGYSVSREKKERFSLILESASTNQTSMYLCASTTGGTIQETQYFGPGTRLLVL.

This chain connects TRBV27 to TRBJ1-2; no definite D call. The V end was cut by 5 bases, the J end by 8 bases, with 18 bases between. Germline V CDR1 and CDR2: MNHEY, SMNVEV (reference sequence). The CDR3 contains 14 residues. The CDR3 sequence: CASSAPGLARGYTF. The CDR3 DNA follows: TGTGCCAGCAGTGCCCCCGGGTTAGCTAGGGGCTACACCTTC.

The chain recombines TRBV11-3 with TRBJ2-1, with D perhaps TRBD2 (6 bases). The ends were cut back, 4 bases at V and 8 bases at J, with 15 bases in the middle. The CDR3 loop spans 14 amino acids. CDR1 is SGHNT, CDR2 YENEEA, per germline. CDR3 in amino acids: CASSSGTPGDEQFF. CDR3 DNA sequence: TGTGCCAGCAGCTCAGGGACCCCGGGAGATGAGCAGTTCTTC.

This clone was observed once. The chain joins TRBV14 to TRBJ1-3, with D perhaps matching TRBD1 (5 bases). Trimming took 0 bases from V and 4 from J, leaving 13 bases between them. Germline lookup yields CDR1 SGHDN and CDR2 FVKESK. The CDR3 length is 16 residues. The CDR3 protein is CASSQELGASGNTIYF. DNA of the CDR3: TGTGCCAGCAGCCAAGAGTTAGGGGCGTCGGGAAACACCATATATTTT.

The chain is built from TRBV5-1 and TRBJ1-4; D gene ambiguous. The CDR3 covers 14 residues. Germline CDR1 is SGHRS and CDR2 is YFSETQ. V was cut by 1 base and J by 1 base, with 5 bases left in between. Here the CDR3 reads CASSLMGTNEKLFF. The CDR3 bases are TGCGCCAGCAGCTTGATGGGAACTAATGAAAAACTGTTTTTT.